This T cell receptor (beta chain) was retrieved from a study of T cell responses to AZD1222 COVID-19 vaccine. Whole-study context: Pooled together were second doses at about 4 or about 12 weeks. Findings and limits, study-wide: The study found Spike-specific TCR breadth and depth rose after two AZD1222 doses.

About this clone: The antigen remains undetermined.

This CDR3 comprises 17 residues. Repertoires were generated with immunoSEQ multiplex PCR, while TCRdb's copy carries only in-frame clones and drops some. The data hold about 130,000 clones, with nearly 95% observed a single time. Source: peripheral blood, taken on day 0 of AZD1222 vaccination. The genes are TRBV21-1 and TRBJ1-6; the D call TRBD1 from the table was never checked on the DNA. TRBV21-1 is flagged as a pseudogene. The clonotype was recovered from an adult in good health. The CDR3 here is CASSKGYQGEGNSPLHF. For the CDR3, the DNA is TGTGCCAGCAGCAAAGGTTACCAGGGGGAAGGGAATTCACCCCTCCACTTT.